The following is a T cell receptor beta chain sequence with its context. The source of the sample is a study of cytomegalovirus exposure and HLA in healthy donors. Researchers ran the PCR with 60 Vbeta and 13 Jbeta primers. Sequencing used immunoSEQ multiplex PCR; TCRdb keeps in-frame clones, though not all of them. This sample yields over 200,000 clones, of which under 90% are seen a single time; 1% to 1.5% belongs to the top ten. The CDR3 contains 17 residues. V shed 4 bases, J shed 2 bases, and the junction held 11 bases outside the gene matches. Looked up from germline, CDR1 is SEHNR and CDR2 is FQNEAQ (reference sequence).

This chain uses TRBV7-9 with TRBJ2-7; 10 nucleotides agree with TRBD1. Sample: PBMCs. The origin of this receptor is a human donor in good health. The CDR3 DNA follows: TGTGCCAGCAGCTCAACGGGACAGGGGTCGATAACCTACGAGCAGTACTTC. Its translation is CASSSTGQGSITYEQYF.